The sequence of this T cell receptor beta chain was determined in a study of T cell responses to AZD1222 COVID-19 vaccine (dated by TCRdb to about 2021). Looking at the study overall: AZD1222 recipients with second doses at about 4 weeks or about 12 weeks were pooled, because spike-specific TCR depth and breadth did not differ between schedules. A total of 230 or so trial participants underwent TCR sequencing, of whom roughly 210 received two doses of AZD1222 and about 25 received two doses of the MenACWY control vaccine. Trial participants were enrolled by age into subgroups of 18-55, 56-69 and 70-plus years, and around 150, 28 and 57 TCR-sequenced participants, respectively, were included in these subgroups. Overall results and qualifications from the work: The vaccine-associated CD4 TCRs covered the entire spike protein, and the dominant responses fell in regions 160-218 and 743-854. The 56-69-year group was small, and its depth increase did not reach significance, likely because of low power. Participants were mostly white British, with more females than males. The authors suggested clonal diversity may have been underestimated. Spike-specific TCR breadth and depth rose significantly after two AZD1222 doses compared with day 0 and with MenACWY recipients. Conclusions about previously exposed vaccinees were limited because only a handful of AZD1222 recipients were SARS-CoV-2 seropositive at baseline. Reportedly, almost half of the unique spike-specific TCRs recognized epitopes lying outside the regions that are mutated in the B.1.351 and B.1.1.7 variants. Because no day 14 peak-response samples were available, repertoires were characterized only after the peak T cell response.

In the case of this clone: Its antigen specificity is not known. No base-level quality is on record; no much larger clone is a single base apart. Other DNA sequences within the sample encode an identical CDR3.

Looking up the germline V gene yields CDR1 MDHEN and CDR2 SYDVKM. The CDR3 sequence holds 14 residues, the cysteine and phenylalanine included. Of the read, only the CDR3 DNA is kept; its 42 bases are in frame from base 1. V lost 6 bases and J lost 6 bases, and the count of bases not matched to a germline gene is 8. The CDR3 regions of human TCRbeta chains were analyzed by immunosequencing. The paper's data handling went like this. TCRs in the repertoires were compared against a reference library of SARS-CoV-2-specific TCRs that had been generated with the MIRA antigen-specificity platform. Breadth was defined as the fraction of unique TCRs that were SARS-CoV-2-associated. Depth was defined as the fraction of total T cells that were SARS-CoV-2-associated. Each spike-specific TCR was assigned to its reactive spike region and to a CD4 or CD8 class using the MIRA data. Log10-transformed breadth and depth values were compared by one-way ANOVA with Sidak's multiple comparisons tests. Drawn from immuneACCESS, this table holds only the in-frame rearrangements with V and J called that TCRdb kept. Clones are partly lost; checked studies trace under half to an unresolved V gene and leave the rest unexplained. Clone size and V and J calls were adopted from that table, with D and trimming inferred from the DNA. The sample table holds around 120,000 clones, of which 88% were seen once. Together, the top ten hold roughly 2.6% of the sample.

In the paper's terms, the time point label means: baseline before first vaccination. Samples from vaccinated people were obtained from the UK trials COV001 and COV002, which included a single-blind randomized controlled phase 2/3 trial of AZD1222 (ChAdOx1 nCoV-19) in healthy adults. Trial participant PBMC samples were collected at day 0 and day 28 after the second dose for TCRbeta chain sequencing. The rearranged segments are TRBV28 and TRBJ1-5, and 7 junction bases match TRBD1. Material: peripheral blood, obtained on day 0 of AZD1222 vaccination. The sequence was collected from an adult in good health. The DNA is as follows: TGTGCCAGCAGCCCGGGAGGGGGCGGTCAGCCCCAGCATTTT. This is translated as CASSPGGGGQPQHF.